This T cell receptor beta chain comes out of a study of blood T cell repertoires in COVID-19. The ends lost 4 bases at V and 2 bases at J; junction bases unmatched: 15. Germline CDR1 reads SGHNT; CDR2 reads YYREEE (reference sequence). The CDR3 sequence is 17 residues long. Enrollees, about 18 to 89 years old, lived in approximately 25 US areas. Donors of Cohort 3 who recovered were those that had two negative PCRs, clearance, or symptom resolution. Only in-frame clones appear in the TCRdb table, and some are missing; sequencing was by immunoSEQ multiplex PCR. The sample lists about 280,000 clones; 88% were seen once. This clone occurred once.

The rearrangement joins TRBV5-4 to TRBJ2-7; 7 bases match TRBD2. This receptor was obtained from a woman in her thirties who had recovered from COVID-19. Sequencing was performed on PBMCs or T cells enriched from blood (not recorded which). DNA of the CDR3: TGTGCCAGCAGCCCCCTGGGGGAGGGAGGGCGTACCTACGAGCAGTACTTC. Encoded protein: CASSPLGEGGRTYEQYF.